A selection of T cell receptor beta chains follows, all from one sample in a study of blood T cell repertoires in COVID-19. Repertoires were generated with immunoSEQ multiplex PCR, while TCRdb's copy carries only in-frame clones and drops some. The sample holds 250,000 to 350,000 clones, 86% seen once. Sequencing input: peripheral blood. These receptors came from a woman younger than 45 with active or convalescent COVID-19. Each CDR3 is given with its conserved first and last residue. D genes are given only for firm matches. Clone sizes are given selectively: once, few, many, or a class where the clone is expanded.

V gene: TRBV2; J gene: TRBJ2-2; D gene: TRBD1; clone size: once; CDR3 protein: CASSDRGPRNGGELFF; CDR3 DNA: TGTGCCAGCAGCGACAGGGGGCCTCGAAATGGCGGGGAGCTGTTTTTT
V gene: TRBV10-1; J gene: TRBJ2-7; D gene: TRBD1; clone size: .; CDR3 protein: CASSKGGSEQYF; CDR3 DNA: TGCGCCAGCAGTAAAGGGGGCTCCGAGCAGTACTTC
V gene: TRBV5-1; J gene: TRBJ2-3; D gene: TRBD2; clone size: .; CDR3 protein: CASSSGLAPDTQYF; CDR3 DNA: TGCGCCAGCAGCTCGGGACTAGCCCCAGATACGCAGTATTTT
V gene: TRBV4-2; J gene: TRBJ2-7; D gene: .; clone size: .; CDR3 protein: CASSQDGLSLEQYF; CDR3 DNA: TGTGCCAGCAGCCAAGATGGACTAAGTCTCGAGCAGTACTTC
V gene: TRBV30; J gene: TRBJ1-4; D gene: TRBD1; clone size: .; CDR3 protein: CAWTRDSFNEKLFF; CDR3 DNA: TGTGCCTGGACCCGGGACAGTTTTAATGAAAAACTGTTTTTT
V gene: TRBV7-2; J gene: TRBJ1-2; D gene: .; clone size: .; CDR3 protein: CASSTDGYGYTF; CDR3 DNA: TGTGCCAGCAGCACAGACGGATATGGCTACACCTTC
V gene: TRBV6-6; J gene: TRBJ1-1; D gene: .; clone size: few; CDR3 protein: CASSSRQASLNTEAFF; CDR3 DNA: TGTGCCAGCAGTTCCCGACAGGCGTCATTGAACACTGAAGCTTTCTTT
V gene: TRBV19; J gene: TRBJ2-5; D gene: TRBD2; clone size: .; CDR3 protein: CASSIGAGGQETQYF; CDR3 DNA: TGTGCCAGTAGTATCGGCGCGGGGGGTCAAGAGACCCAGTACTTC
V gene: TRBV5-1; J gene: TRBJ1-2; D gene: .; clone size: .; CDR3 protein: CASSLEGARQANYGYTF; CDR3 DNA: TGCGCCAGCAGCTTGGAAGGGGCGCGGCAGGCTAACTATGGCTACACCTTC
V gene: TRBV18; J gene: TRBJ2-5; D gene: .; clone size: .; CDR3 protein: CASSPNSGGQETQYF; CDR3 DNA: TGTGCCAGCTCGCCCAACAGCGGTGGTCAAGAGACCCAGTACTTC
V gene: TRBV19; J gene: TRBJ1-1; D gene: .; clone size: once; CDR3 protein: CASSIGHGGAFF; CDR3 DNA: TGTGCCAGTAGTATAGGCCACGGGGGAGCTTTCTTT
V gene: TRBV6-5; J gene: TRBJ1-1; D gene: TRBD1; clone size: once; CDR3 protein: CASDRGGNTEAFF; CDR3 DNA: TGTGCCAGCGACAGGGGAGGAAACACTGAAGCTTTCTTT
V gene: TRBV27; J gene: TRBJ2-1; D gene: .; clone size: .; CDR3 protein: CASSRTPSSYNEQFF; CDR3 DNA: TGTGCCAGTTCCCGGACACCAAGCTCCTACAATGAGCAGTTCTTC
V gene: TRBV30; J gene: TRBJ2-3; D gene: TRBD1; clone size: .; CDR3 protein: CAWSLGQGEDF; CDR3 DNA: TGTGCCTGGAGCCTAGGACAGGGTGAGGATTTT
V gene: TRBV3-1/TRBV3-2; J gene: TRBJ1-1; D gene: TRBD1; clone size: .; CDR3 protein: CASSLTGGANTEAFF; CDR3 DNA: TGTGCCAGCAGCCTAACAGGGGGCGCGAACACTGAAGCTTTCTTT
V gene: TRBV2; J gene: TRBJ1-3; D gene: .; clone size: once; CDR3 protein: CASIRDSGNTIYF; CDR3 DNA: TGTGCCAGCATCCGCGACTCTGGAAACACCATATATTTT
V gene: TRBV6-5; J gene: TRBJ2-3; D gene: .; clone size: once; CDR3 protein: CASSSSGTGDTQYF; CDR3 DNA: TGTGCCAGCAGTTCAAGCGGAACTGGAGATACGCAGTATTTT
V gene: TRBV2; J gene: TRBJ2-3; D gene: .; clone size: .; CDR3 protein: CASSEWDNTDTQYF; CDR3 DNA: TGTGCCAGCAGTGAATGGGACAACACAGATACGCAGTATTTT
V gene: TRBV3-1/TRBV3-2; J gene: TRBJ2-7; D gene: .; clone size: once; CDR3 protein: CASSQDSASPAYEQYF; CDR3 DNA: TGTGCCAGCAGCCAAGATAGTGCCTCCCCGGCCTACGAGCAGTACTTC
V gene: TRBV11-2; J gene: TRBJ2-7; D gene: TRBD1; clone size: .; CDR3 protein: CASSLGGTGGWDEQYF; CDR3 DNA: TGTGCCAGCAGCTTAGGCGGGACAGGGGGTTGGGACGAGCAGTACTTC
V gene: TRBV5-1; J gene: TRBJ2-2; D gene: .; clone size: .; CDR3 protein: CASSPTANTGELFF; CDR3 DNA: TGCGCCAGCAGCCCGACAGCGAACACCGGGGAGCTGTTTTTT
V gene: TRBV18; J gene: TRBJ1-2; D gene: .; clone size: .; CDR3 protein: CASSPRQDPLDGYTF; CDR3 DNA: TGTGCCAGCTCTCCGAGACAGGACCCACTGGATGGCTACACCTTC
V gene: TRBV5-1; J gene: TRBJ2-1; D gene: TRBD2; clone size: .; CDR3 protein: CASSLTVSGGRSEQFF; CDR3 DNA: TGCGCCAGCAGCTTGACGGTTAGCGGGGGAAGGAGTGAGCAGTTCTTC